Sequencing of this TCR beta chain was carried out in a study of T-cell reconstitution after alpha-beta-depleted transplantation in children. Study results and caveats: Reportedly, roughly two months post-transplant, alpha-beta T cells arose from several hundred expanded graft clones. One year post-transplant, T-cell counts and diversity were largely derived from T cells produced anew.

The germline V gene encodes CDR1 MNHEY and CDR2 SVGEGT. The CDR3 spans 15 residues. The V end was cut by 4 bases, the J end by 0 bases, with 10 bases between. The table lists this clonotype with many counts. The antigen is not known. Using unique molecular identifiers, the investigators prepared the TCRbeta library. TCRdb re-called the PCR reads through MiXCR, storing one row per CDR3 protein. The sample includes approximately 490,000 distinct CDR3 sequences, over 9.5% of them seen just once. The V gene is TRBV6-2 or TRBV6-3, the J gene TRBJ2-1; maybe TRBD2 (6 bases). This clonotype was sampled from a child aged 2-15 years with inherited bone marrow failure, due to receive a stem cell transplant. The sequenced sample was PBMCs, obtained before TCRalphabeta/CD19-depleted stem cell transplant. This CDR3 is CASSSLAFSYNEQFF. DNA for the CDR3: TGTGCCAGCAGTTCCCTAGCGTTCTCCTACAATGAGCAGTTCTTC.